The rows below give T cell receptor beta chains drawn from one sample of a study of blood T cell repertoires in COVID-19. TCRdb's table, derived via immunoSEQ multiplex PCR, lists solely in-frame clones and lacks some. The profile covers nearly 400,000 clones, with 89% appearing a single time and 1.7% taken by the ten largest. The sequencing input was PBMCs or T cells enriched from blood (not recorded which). These receptors were collected from a woman aged 25 to 39 who had recovered from COVID-19. CDR3s include the opening cysteine and the closing phenylalanine or tryptophan. A D gene is named only where the DNA matches it firmly. Size is omitted from some rows. Given values are once, few, many or a class for expanded clones.

size,V,D,J,length,CDR3,DNA
-,TRBV5-8,TRBD1,TRBJ1-4,17,CASSLVFGTGRHEKLFF,TGTGCCAGCAGCTTGGTTTTTGGGACAGGGCGACATGAAAAACTGTTTTTT
-,TRBV25-1,-,TRBJ1-4,13,CASREGLGEKLFF,TGTGCCAGCAGGGAGGGTTTGGGGGAAAAACTGTTTTTT
once,TRBV10-3,-,TRBJ1-5,14,CAISARGPDQPQHF,TGTGCCATCAGTGCCAGGGGCCCCGATCAGCCCCAGCATTTT
-,TRBV5-1,TRBD1,TRBJ1-5,14,CASSLSAGGRPQHF,TGCGCCAGCAGCTTGTCTGCAGGGGGGAGGCCCCAGCATTTT
-,TRBV12-3/TRBV12-4,TRBD1,TRBJ1-2,13,CASSIDREPGYTF,TGTGCCAGCAGCATTGACAGGGAACCTGGCTACACCTTC
-,TRBV9,TRBD1,TRBJ1-2,16,CASSVGEGAVNYGYTF,TGTGCCAGCAGCGTAGGAGAGGGGGCTGTGAACTATGGCTACACCTTC
few,TRBV7-6,-,TRBJ1-2,14,CASSLGPRDYGYTF,TGTGCCAGCAGCTTAGGACCCCGGGACTATGGCTACACCTTC
-,TRBV7-9,-,TRBJ1-1,12,CASSLKGSEAFF,TGTGCCAGCAGCCTCAAGGGGTCTGAAGCTTTCTTT
-,TRBV27,-,TRBJ2-1,12,CASSFGGGEQFF,TGTGCCAGCAGTTTCGGGGGAGGTGAGCAGTTCTTC
-,TRBV9,-,TRBJ2-7,14,CASSVGGTDYEQYF,TGTGCCAGCAGCGTAGGAGGGACTGACTACGAGCAGTACTTC
-,TRBV30,-,TRBJ1-5,15,CAWSVRGLPNQPQHF,TGTGCCTGGAGTGTCCGGGGTTTACCCAATCAGCCCCAGCATTTT
-,TRBV19,-,TRBJ1-5,15,CASSIGGGGSQPQHF,TGTGCCAGTAGTATAGGAGGTGGGGGGAGTCAGCCCCAGCATTTT
-,TRBV5-1,TRBD1,TRBJ1-4,19,CASSPSGTGRSGGDEKLFF,TGCGCCAGCAGTCCCTCCGGGACAGGGCGGTCGGGTGGCGATGAAAAACTGTTTTTT
-,TRBV9,TRBD1,TRBJ1-3,16,CASSATGAFTGNTIYF,TGTGCCAGCAGCGCGACAGGGGCATTTACTGGAAACACCATATATTTT
-,TRBV7-9,-,TRBJ1-4,16,CASTVSGEDYNEKLFF,TGTGCCAGCACCGTTTCTGGGGAGGATTATAATGAAAAACTGTTTTTT
-,TRBV12-5,-,TRBJ1-4,15,CASGLHVGIREKLFF,TGTGCTAGTGGTCTCCATGTCGGGATACGTGAAAAACTGTTTTTT
-,TRBV5-1,-,TRBJ2-5,14,CASRTSGGAETQYF,TGCGCCAGCAGGACCTCGGGGGGCGCGGAGACCCAGTACTTC
-,TRBV29-1,-,TRBJ1-3,15,CSVAENRGSGNTIYF,TGCAGCGTTGCAGAGAACCGGGGCTCTGGAAACACCATATATTTT
once,TRBV6-2/TRBV6-3,TRBD1,TRBJ1-2,14,CASSYGQGHYGYTF,TGTGCCAGCAGTTACGGACAGGGACACTATGGCTACACCTTC
few,TRBV6-5,-,TRBJ2-1,12,CASSYGTNEQFF,TGTGCCAGCAGTTACGGGACAAATGAGCAGTTCTTC
-,TRBV27,-,TRBJ2-3,14,CASSKLGRTDTQYF,TGTGCCAGCAGTAAGCTGGGGCGCACAGATACGCAGTATTTT
-,TRBV10-3,TRBD1,TRBJ1-1,15,CAISGTNRGGTEAFF,TGTGCCATCAGTGGAACGAACAGGGGCGGCACTGAAGCTTTCTTT
-,TRBV5-1,TRBD2,TRBJ2-1,17,CASTPGGVGRAYNEQFF,TGCGCCAGCACCCCAGGAGGGGTGGGGAGGGCCTACAATGAGCAGTTCTTC
-,TRBV30,-,TRBJ1-2,14,CAWSPLGTNYGYTF,TGTGCCTGGAGTCCACTCGGGACTAACTATGGCTACACCTTC
-,TRBV6-5,TRBD1,TRBJ2-5,15,CASKGRDRAIETQYF,TGTGCCAGCAAAGGCCGGGACAGGGCTATAGAGACCCAGTACTTC
-,TRBV19,TRBD1,TRBJ1-5,15,CASSVTQGAGQPQHF,TGTGCCAGTAGTGTAACCCAGGGGGCAGGACAGCCCCAGCATTTT
-,TRBV10-1,-,TRBJ2-5,14,CASSESGSQETQYF,TGCGCCAGCAGTGAGTCCGGGAGTCAAGAGACCCAGTACTTC
-,TRBV5-1,TRBD1,TRBJ2-7,14,CASSLVDRVNEQYF,TGCGCCAGCAGCTTGGTTGACAGGGTCAACGAGCAGTACTTC
-,TRBV18,TRBD1,TRBJ2-7,15,CASSPPGQGPYEQYF,TGTGCCAGCTCACCACCGGGACAGGGCCCCTACGAGCAGTACTTC
-,TRBV7-2,-,TRBJ2-7,12,CASSAQLAKQYF,TGTGCCAGCAGCGCACAACTAGCAAAGCAGTACTTC
-,TRBV18,TRBD2,TRBJ2-2,15,CASSPRLASTGELFF,TGTGCCAGCTCACCAAGACTAGCGTCCACCGGGGAGCTGTTTTTT
-,TRBV3-1/TRBV3-2,-,TRBJ2-1,16,CASSQASAGLNNEQFF,TGTGCCAGCAGCCAAGCATCAGCGGGTCTAAACAATGAGCAGTTCTTC
-,TRBV29-1,-,TRBJ1-1,13,CSVCRDLNTEAFF,TGCAGCGTTTGCAGGGACTTGAACACTGAAGCTTTCTTT
-,TRBV20-1,-,TRBJ2-1,14,CSASRRLDYNEQFF,TGCAGTGCTAGTCGGCGGCTCGACTACAATGAGCAGTTCTTC
-,TRBV29-1,TRBD2,TRBJ2-3,13,CSGGLAGTDTQYF,TGCAGCGGCGGACTAGCGGGCACAGATACGCAGTATTTT
-,TRBV24-1,-,TRBJ1-1,14,CATSDSTEDTEAFF,TGTGCCACCAGTGATTCGACAGAGGACACTGAAGCTTTCTTT
once,TRBV6-5,-,TRBJ1-2,15,CASSYSPGETYGYTF,TGTGCCAGCAGTTACTCTCCGGGAGAGACCTATGGCTACACCTTC
once,TRBV12-5,-,TRBJ1-3,14,CASGLSRSGNTIYF,TGTGCTAGTGGTTTGTCCCGCTCTGGAAACACCATATATTTT
-,TRBV28,-,TRBJ2-7,14,CASNLLRGSYEQYF,TGTGCCAGCAATTTACTCAGGGGCTCCTACGAGCAGTACTTC
-,TRBV2,-,TRBJ1-5,15,CASSDIITAGQPQHF,TGTGCCAGCAGTGATATTATAACGGCAGGTCAGCCCCAGCATTTT
-,TRBV4-2,TRBD2,TRBJ2-7,17,CASSTGRGLAGGYEQYF,TGTGCCAGCAGTACAGGGAGGGGACTAGCGGGAGGATACGAGCAGTACTTC
-,TRBV20-1,-,TRBJ2-3,11,CSAESQASQYF,TGCAGTGCTGAATCCCAGGCTTCGCAGTATTTT
-,TRBV3-1/TRBV3-2,-,TRBJ2-7,16,CASSLRTVLPSYEQYF,TGTGCCAGCAGCCTAAGGACAGTCTTGCCCTCCTACGAGCAGTACTTC
-,TRBV27,-,TRBJ2-5,16,CASSSPIGSYQETQYF,TGTGCCAGCAGTTCCCCCATAGGGAGCTACCAAGAGACCCAGTACTTC
-,TRBV5-5,TRBD1,TRBJ1-2,17,CASSLIGGITGAGGYTF,TGTGCCAGCAGCTTGATAGGAGGGATAACAGGGGCTGGGGGCTACACCTTC
-,TRBV19,TRBD1,TRBJ1-2,16,CASSIDRTGGRYGYTF,TGTGCCAGTAGTATAGATCGGACAGGGGGACGGTATGGCTACACCTTC
few,TRBV7-3,-,TRBJ1-2,16,CASSLSSGYPYSGYTF,TGTGCCAGCAGCTTAAGCTCAGGGTATCCCTACTCTGGCTACACCTTC